This T cell receptor (beta chain) was documented in a study of T-cell reconstitution after alpha-beta-depleted transplantation in children. This clonotype was seen repeatedly, ten times or more. The V gene lost 1 base and the J gene lost 1 base, with 8 bases spanning the gap. The CDR3 is made up of 13 amino acids. CDR1 is SQVTM and CDR2 is ANQGSEA in the germline V gene. Unique molecular identifiers featured in how the TCRbeta library was prepared. TCRdb reprocessed the PCR reads with MiXCR, giving one entry per CDR3 protein. The sample lists 490,000 or so distinct CDR3 sequences; approximately 13% were seen once.

The sequence was collected from a human donor who donated a stem cell graft to a child with combined immunodeficiency. Source: PBMCs from the stem cell graft donor, taken from the stem cell graft. The chain carries TRBV29-1 and TRBJ2-7; D unclear. The CDR3 DNA sequence: TGCAGCGTTGAAGGGGGTGAATCCTACGAGCAGTACTTC. Translating it yields CSVEGGESYEQYF.